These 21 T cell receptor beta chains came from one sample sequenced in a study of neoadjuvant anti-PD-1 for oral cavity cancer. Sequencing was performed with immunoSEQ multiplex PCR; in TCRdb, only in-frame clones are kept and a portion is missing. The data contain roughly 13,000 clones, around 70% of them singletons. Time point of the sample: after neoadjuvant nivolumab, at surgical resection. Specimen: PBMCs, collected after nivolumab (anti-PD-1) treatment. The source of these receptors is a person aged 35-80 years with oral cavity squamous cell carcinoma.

CDR3 sequence: CASSLRGQETQYF. The CDR3 DNA reads TGTGCCAGCAGCTTGCGGGGACAAGAGACCCAGTACTTC. V usage is TRBV5-6 and J usage is TRBJ2-5, with a tentative D call TRBD2 (5 bases). Germline V CDR1 and CDR2: SGHDT, YYEEEE. This CDR3 is built from 13 residues. V was pared by 1 base and J by 2 bases, with 6 bases between.

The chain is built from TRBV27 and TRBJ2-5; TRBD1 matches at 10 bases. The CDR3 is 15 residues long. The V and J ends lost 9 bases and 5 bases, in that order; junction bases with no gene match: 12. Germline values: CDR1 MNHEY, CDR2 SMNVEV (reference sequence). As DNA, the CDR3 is TGTGCCAGGATCTGGACAGGGGGAGTGGAGGAGACCCAGTACTTC. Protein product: CARIWTGGVEETQYF.

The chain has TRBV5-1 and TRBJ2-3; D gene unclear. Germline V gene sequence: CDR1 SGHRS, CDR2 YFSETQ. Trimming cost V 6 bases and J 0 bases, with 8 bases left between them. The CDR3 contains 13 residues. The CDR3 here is CASKVASTDTQYF. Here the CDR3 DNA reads TGCGCCAGCAAAGTGGCTAGCACAGATACGCAGTATTTT.

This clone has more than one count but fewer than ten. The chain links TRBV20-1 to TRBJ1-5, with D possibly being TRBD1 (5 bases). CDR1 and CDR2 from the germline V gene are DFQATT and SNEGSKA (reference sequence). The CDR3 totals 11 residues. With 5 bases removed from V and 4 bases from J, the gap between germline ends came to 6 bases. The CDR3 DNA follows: TGCAGTGCTGAGGGGAATCAGCCCCAGCATTTT. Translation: CSAEGNQPQHF.

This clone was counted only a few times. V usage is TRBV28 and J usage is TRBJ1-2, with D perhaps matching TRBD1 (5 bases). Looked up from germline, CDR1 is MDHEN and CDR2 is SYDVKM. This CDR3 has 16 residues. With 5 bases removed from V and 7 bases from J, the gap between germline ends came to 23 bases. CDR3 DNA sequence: TGTGCCAGCAGTCGCCCCATGGGTTCAGGGAGTGGTGGCTACACCTTC. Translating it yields CASSRPMGSGSGGYTF.

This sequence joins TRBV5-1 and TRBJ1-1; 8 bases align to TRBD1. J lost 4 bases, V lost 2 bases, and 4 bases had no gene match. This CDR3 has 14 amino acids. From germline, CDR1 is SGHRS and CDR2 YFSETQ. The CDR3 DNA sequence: TGCGCCAGCAGCTTACAGGGGGAGCGCACTGAAGCTTTCTTT. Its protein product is CASSLQGERTEAFF.

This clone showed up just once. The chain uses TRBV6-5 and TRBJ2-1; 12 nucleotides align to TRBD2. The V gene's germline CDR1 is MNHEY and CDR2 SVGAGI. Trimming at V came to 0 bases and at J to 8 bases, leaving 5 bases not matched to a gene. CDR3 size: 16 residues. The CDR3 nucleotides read TGTGCCAGCAGTTACTCTGGACTAGCGGGACTCGATGAGCAGTTCTTC. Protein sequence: CASSYSGLAGLDEQFF.

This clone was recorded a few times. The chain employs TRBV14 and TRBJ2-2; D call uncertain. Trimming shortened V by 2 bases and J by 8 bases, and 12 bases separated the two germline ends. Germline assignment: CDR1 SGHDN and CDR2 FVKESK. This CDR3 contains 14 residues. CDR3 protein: CASSQPRLGGELFF. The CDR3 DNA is TGTGCCAGCAGCCAACCCCGGTTAGGTGGGGAGCTGTTTTTT.

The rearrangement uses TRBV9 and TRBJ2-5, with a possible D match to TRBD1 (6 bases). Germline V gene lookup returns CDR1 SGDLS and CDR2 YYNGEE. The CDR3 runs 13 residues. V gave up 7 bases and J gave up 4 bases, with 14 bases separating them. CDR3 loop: CASSLQGLETQYF. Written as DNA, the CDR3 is TGTGCCAGCTCTTTACAGGGATTAGAGACCCAGTACTTC.

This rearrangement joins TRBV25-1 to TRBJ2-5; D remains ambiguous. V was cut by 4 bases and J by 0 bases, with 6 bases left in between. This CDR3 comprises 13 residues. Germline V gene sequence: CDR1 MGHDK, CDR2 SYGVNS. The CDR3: CASSVGYQETQYF. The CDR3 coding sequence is TGTGCCAGCAGTGTCGGCTACCAAGAGACCCAGTACTTC.

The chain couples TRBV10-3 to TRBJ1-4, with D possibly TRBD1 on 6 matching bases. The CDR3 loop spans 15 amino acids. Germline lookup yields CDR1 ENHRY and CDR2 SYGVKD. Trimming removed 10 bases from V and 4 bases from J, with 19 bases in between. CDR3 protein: CATAGAEAGNEKLFF. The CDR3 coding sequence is TGTGCCACCGCGGGGGCTGAGGCCGGTAATGAAAAACTGTTTTTT.

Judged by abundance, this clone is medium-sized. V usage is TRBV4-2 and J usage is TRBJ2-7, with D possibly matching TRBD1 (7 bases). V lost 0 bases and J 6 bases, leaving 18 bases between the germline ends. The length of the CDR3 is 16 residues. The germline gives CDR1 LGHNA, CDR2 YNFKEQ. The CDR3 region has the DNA TGTGCCAGCAGCCAAGAACTCGGTACAGGGGAGGTCGAGCAGTACTTC. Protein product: CASSQELGTGEVEQYF.

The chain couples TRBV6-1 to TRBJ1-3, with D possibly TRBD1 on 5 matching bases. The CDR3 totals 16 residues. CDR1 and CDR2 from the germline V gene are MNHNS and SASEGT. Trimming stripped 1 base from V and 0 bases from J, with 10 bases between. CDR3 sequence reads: CASSEEGAFSGNTIYF. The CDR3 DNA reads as TGTGCCAGCAGTGAAGAAGGGGCCTTCTCTGGAAACACCATATATTTT.

The CDR3 DNA is TGTGCCAGCAGTTACGCCTCCAGGGGCACTGAAGCTTTCTTT. Its protein is CASSYASRGTEAFF. This chain connects TRBV6-5 to TRBJ1-1, with a possible D match to TRBD1 (6 bases). Germline V gene sequence: CDR1 MNHEY, CDR2 SVGAGI. Trimming pared 2 bases from V and 4 bases from J, leaving 11 bases between. There are 14 residues in the CDR3.

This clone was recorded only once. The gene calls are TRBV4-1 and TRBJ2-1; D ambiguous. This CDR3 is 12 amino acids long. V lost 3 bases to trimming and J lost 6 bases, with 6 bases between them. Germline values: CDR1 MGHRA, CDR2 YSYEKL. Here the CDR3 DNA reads TGCGCCAGCAGCCACACTACCAATGAGCAGTTCTTC. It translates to CASSHTTNEQFF.

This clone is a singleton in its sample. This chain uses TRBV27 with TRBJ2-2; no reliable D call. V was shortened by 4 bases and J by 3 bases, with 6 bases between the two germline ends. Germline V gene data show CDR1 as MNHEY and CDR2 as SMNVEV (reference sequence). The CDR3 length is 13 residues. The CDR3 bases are TGTGCCAGCAGTTCCGGGTACACCGGGGAGCTGTTTTTT. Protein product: CASSSGYTGELFF.

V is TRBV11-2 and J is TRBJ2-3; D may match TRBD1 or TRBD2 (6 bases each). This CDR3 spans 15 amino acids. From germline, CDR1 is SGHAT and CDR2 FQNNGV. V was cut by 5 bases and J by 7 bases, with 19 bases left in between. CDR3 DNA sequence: TGTGCCAGCAGCCCCCCGGGGGCTAGCCGGTATACGCAGTATTTT. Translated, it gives CASSPPGASRYTQYF.

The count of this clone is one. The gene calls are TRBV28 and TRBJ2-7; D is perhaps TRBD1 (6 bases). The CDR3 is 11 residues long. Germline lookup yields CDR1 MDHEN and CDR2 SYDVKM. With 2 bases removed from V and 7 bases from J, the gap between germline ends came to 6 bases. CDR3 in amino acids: CASSLRGEQYF. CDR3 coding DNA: TGTGCCAGCAGTTTAAGGGGGGAGCAGTACTTC.

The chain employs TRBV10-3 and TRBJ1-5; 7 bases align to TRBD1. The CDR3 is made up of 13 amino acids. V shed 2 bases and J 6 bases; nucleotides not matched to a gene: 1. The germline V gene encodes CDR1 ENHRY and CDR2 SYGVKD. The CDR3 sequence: CAISEDRVQPQHF. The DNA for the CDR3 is TGTGCCATCAGTGAGGACAGGGTTCAGCCCCAGCATTTT.

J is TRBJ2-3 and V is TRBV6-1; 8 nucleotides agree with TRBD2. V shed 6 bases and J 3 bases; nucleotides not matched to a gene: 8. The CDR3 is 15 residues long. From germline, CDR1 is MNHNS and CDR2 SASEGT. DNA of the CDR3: TGTGCCAGCAGCAGGGCAGCGGGAGTAACAGATACGCAGTATTTT. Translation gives CASSRAAGVTDTQYF.

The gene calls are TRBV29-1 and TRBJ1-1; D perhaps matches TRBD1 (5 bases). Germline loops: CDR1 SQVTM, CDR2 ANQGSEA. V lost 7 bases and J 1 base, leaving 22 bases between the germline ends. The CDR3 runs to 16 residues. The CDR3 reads CSGKPREGAKNTEAFF. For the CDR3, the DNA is TGCAGCGGTAAGCCCAGGGAAGGAGCGAAGAACACTGAAGCTTTCTTT. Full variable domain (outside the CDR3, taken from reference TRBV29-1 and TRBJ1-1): SAVISQKPSRDICQRGTSLTIQCQVDSQVTMMFWYRQQPGQSLTLIATANQGSEATYESGFVIDKFPISRPNLTFSTLTVSNMSPEDSSIYLCSGKPREGAKNTEAFFGQGTRLTVV.